The 26 T cell receptor beta chains below all came from one sample that was sequenced in a study of cytomegalovirus exposure and HLA in healthy donors. Amplification used 60 Vbeta primers and 13 Jbeta primers. Only in-frame clones appear in the TCRdb table, and some are missing; sequencing was by immunoSEQ multiplex PCR. The repertoire holds about 150,000 clones, roughly 80% seen once, with 3% to 3.5% in the top ten. Source material: PBMCs. These TCRs come from a male donor in good health and CMV-seronegative.

CDR3 amino acids: CASSIDGSASGRGAGELFF. As DNA, the CDR3 is TGTGCCAGTAGTATAGATGGATCGGCTAGCGGGAGGGGGGCCGGGGAGCTGTTTTTT. The rearrangement uses TRBV19 and TRBJ2-2; 12 bases align to TRBD2. The ends lost 0 bases at V and 6 bases at J; junction bases unmatched: 11. The CDR3 covers 19 residues. Germline CDR1 reads LNHDA; CDR2 reads SQIVND (reference sequence). Based on the CDR3 plus reference TRBV19 and TRBJ2-2, the full variable domain is DGGITQSPKYLFRKEGQNVTLSCEQNLNHDAMYWYRQDPGQGLRLIYYSQIVNDFQKGDIAEGYSVSREKKESFPLTVTSAQKNPTAFYLCASSIDGSASGRGAGELFFGEGSRLTVL.

This clone appeared a few times. The chain has TRBV29-1 and TRBJ2-1; TRBD2 matches at 16 bases. Per the germline V gene, CDR1 is SQVTM and CDR2 is ANQGSEA. With V trimmed by 4 bases and J by 3 bases, 3 bases remained unmatched. This CDR3 is built from 16 residues. CDR3 protein: CSVGGLAGGYYNEQFF. The CDR3 nucleotides are TGCAGCGTTGGGGGACTAGCGGGGGGGTACTACAATGAGCAGTTCTTC.

This clone was found once. The chain is built from TRBV10-3 and TRBJ1-3; TRBD1 is a possible D gene (6 bases). The CDR3 is made up of 17 amino acids. V dropped 4 bases and J dropped 4 bases, with 20 bases sitting between them. Germline V gene sequence: CDR1 ENHRY, CDR2 SYGVKD. The CDR3 here is CAISGIAPTGSGNTIYF. The CDR3 nucleotides are TGTGCCATCAGTGGCATCGCCCCCACAGGGTCCGGAAACACCATATATTTT.

The V call is TRBV4-1, the J call TRBJ2-7, with TRBD1 identical over 8 bases. In germline, CDR1 is MGHRA, CDR2 YSYEKL. The CDR3 runs to 14 residues. V lost 3 bases to trimming and J lost 2 bases; unmatched junction nucleotides: 3. This CDR3 is CASSQGQDTYEQYF. The CDR3 region has the DNA TGCGCCAGCAGCCAGGGACAGGATACCTACGAGCAGTACTTC.

The rearrangement joins TRBV28 to TRBJ1-4; D uncertain. Between the trimmed V and J ends, which lost 4 bases and 6 bases, there was a span of 9 bases. The CDR3 has 13 amino acids. CDR1 is MDHEN, CDR2 SYDVKM, per germline. The CDR3 DNA is TGTGCCAGCAGTTCCCCCCCGGATGAAAAACTGTTTTTT. Translated: CASSSPPDEKLFF.

The count of this clone is one. The chain uses TRBV27 and TRBJ2-1; D perhaps matches TRBD1 (6 bases). The ends were cut back, 0 bases at V and 8 bases at J, with 8 bases in the middle. CDR3 length: 13 residues. CDR1 is MNHEY and CDR2 is SMNVEV in the germline V gene (reference sequence). DNA of the CDR3: TGTGCCAGCAGTTTATCACAGGGCTATGAGCAGTTCTTC. Protein: CASSLSQGYEQFF.

For the CDR3, the DNA is TGCAGCACACGGGACAGGGGGACGGGGCGTGGGGCTGAGCAGTTCTTC. It encodes CSTRDRGTGRGAEQFF. This chain uses TRBV29-1 with TRBJ2-1; 11 nucleotides match TRBD1. J gave up 9 bases and V 8 bases, and 18 bases lay outside the gene matches. Germline assignment: CDR1 SQVTM and CDR2 ANQGSEA. The CDR3 spans 16 residues.

The J gene is TRBJ2-2, the V gene TRBV6-4; possibly TRBD1 for D (6 bases). V gave up 5 bases and J gave up 7 bases, with 14 bases separating them. Germline CDR1 reads MRHNA; CDR2 reads SNTAGT. The CDR3 length is 14 residues. The CDR3 reads CASSFGGANGELFF. The CDR3 DNA follows: TGTGCCAGCAGTTTTGGGGGCGCGAACGGGGAGCTGTTTTTT.

This clone turned up a few times. The rearrangement uses TRBV9 and TRBJ2-5; 13 nucleotides match TRBD2. The CDR3 runs to 18 residues. J gave up 1 base and V 0 bases, and 6 bases lay outside the gene matches. The germline V gene has CDR1 SGDLS and CDR2 YYNGEE. DNA of the CDR3: TGTGCCAGCAGCGTAGGAACTAGCGGGGGGGCGCTCCAAGAGACCCAGTACTTC. Protein sequence: CASSVGTSGGALQETQYF.

This clone was detected only a few times. The genes are TRBV9 and TRBJ1-6; the match to TRBD1 covers 8 bases. The CDR3 has 17 residues. J was trimmed by 3 bases and V by 4 bases; bases with no gene match: 9. Germline CDR1 and CDR2: SGDLS and YYNGEE. This CDR3 reads CASSSTGGTLYNSPLHF. CDR3 sequence (DNA): TGTGCCAGCAGCTCAACAGGGGGTACCCTCTATAATTCACCCCTCCACTTT.

V is TRBV6-5 and J is TRBJ1-2, with no clear D. CDR3 length: 15 residues. Trimming removed 0 bases at V and 4 bases at J, with 12 bases between. Germline V gene data show CDR1 as MNHEY and CDR2 as SVGAGI. CDR3 residues: CASSYSTHISYGYTF. In nucleotides, the CDR3 is TGTGCCAGCAGTTACTCTACGCACATAAGCTATGGCTACACCTTC.

The count of this clone is one. This chain joins TRBV2 and TRBJ2-7, with D possibly being TRBD2 (5 bases). The CDR3 has 14 amino acids. Germline-derived CDR1 and CDR2 are SNHLY and FYNNEI. The V and J ends lost 2 bases and 5 bases respectively, with 13 bases between them. This CDR3 reads CASSESYGADEQYF. Written as DNA, the CDR3 is TGTGCCAGCAGTGAATCGTATGGAGCGGACGAGCAGTACTTC.

V gene TRBV10-3 combines with J gene TRBJ2-5; possible D gene TRBD2, 6 bases. Per germline, CDR1 ENHRY and CDR2 SYGVKD. The V and J ends lost 7 bases and 0 bases respectively, with 15 bases between them. The CDR3 extends over 15 amino acids. The CDR3: CAINKKGGNQETQYF. DNA for the CDR3: TGTGCCATCAACAAGAAGGGCGGGAACCAAGAGACCCAGTACTTC.

The chain is built from TRBV4-3 and TRBJ1-4, with D perhaps matching TRBD1 (5 bases). This CDR3 contains 14 residues. Germline CDR1 and CDR2: LGHNA and YSLEER. V lost 4 bases and J lost 7, with 13 bases in between. CDR3 loop: CASSPGRGSEKLFF. The CDR3 bases are TGCGCCAGCAGCCCGGGGAGGGGCAGTGAAAAACTGTTTTTT.

The V and J genes are TRBV7-9 and TRBJ2-7, with 10 nucleotides matching TRBD1. The CDR3 covers 16 residues. V trimming: 5 bases; J trimming: 6 bases; junction bases outside the gene matches: 13. The V gene's germline CDR1 is SEHNR and CDR2 FQNEAQ (reference sequence). CDR3 DNA: TGTGCCAGCAGCCCCCCGAGACAGGGGGCATTATCCGAGCAGTACTTC. It codes for CASSPPRQGALSEQYF.

The chain combines TRBV18 with TRBJ2-7; 7 nucleotides align to TRBD1. V shed 3 bases, J shed 5 bases, and the junction held 1 base outside the gene matches. Per the germline V gene, CDR1 is KGHSH and CDR2 is LQKENI. The CDR3 runs to 12 residues. The CDR3 loop is CASSPTGNEQYF. The CDR3 DNA reads TGTGCCAGCTCACCGACAGGGAACGAGCAGTACTTC.

CDR3 loop: CASSFFRMNTGTWGHEQFF. CDR3 in DNA: TGTGCCAGCAGCTTTTTTAGGATGAATACCGGGACATGGGGCCATGAGCAGTTCTTC. The chain links TRBV7-9 to TRBJ2-1; D might be TRBD1 (6 bases). Germline lookup yields CDR1 SEHNR and CDR2 FQNEAQ (reference sequence). V was cut by 3 bases and J by 8 bases, with 29 bases left in between. CDR3 length: 19 residues.

The chain has TRBV11-2 and TRBJ2-3; TRBD2 agrees at 13 bases. Germline CDR1 SGHAT, CDR2 FQNNGV. The V gene end was trimmed by 0 bases and the J gene end by 3 bases; junction bases not matched to a gene: 6. The CDR3 contains 18 residues. CDR3 DNA sequence: TGTGCCAGCAGCTTAGAGTCCCCGGGACTAGCGGGGACAGATACGCAGTATTTT. It encodes CASSLESPGLAGTDTQYF. Using reference TRBV11-2 and TRBJ2-3 for the parts outside the CDR3, the full variable domain is EAGVAQSPRYKIIEKRQSVAFWCNPISGHATLYWYQQILGQGPKLLIQFQNNGVVDDSQLPKDRFSAERLKGVDSTLKIQPAKLEDSAVYLCASSLESPGLAGTDTQYFGPGTRLTVL.

The CDR3 DNA sequence: TGTGCCAGCTCACCCGGGACTTCTGATACGCAGTATTTT. Protein: CASSPGTSDTQYF. The J gene is TRBJ2-3, the V gene TRBV18; possibly TRBD2 for D (6 bases). This CDR3 spans 13 amino acids. The V end lost 3 bases, the J end lost 6 bases, and 10 bases lay between the germline ends. Germline-derived CDR1 and CDR2 are KGHSH and LQKENI.

This clone was detected only once. The genes are TRBV5-3 and TRBJ2-1; 16 bases align to TRBD2. TRBV5-3 counts as an open reading frame of uncertain function. V gave up 2 bases and J gave up 10 bases; unmatched junction bases: 9. The CDR3 contains 17 residues. The CDR3 loop reads CARSFGTSGGANREQFF. As DNA, the CDR3 is TGTGCCAGAAGCTTCGGGACTAGCGGGGGGGCAAATAGGGAGCAGTTCTTC.

Of note for this clone: The sample has other DNA sequences that encode this CDR3 too. This chain uses TRBV28 with TRBJ2-1; 11 bases are shared with TRBD2. V gave up 5 bases and J gave up 6 bases; unmatched junction bases: 6. Germline V CDR1 and CDR2: MDHEN, SYDVKM. The CDR3 runs to 15 residues. The CDR3 bases are TGTGCCAGCAGTCTAGCGGGAGGTTCAGGCAATGAGCAGTTCTTC. It codes for CASSLAGGSGNEQFF.

The chain has TRBV5-6 and TRBJ1-2; maybe TRBD1 (5 bases). V dropped 4 bases and J dropped 10 bases, with 20 bases sitting between them. There are 14 residues in the CDR3. The germline gives CDR1 SGHDT, CDR2 YYEEEE. CDR3 sequence (DNA): TGTGCCAGCAGCGCCTATTCTGACAGAACCATCTACACCTTC. It encodes CASSAYSDRTIYTF.

This chain links TRBV4-1 with TRBJ2-3; D possibly corresponds to TRBD1 (6 bases). Trimming left V 4 bases short and J 8 bases short, with 19 bases between. CDR3 size: 15 residues. The germline gives CDR1 MGHRA, CDR2 YSYEKL. CDR3 bases: TGCGCCAGCAGCCCCCCGGGTAGCCAAGGGGGTACGCAGTATTTT. This gives the protein CASSPPGSQGGTQYF.

The genes are TRBV2 and TRBJ1-1; 8 bases map to TRBD1. V was pared by 8 bases and J by 3 bases, with 11 bases of the junction left unmatched. The CDR3 is 15 amino acids. Germline loops: CDR1 SNHLY, CDR2 FYNNEI. The CDR3 loop is CASAGAGTGDTEAFF. CDR3 in DNA: TGTGCCAGCGCCGGGGCGGGGACAGGAGACACTGAAGCTTTCTTT.

Only a few counts were recorded for this clone. Because the CDR3's place on the DNA is in doubt, the DNA is left out and the CDR3 is given as listed by TCRdb. V and J are TRBV15 and TRBJ2-5; TRBD2 reflects the table's D call only, with no check against the DNA. CDR1 is LNHNV and CDR2 is YYDKDF in the germline V gene (reference sequence). The CDR3 has 20 amino acids, counting both end residues. The CDR3 protein is CATSRLSGLAGGHQVETQYF.

In DNA form, the CDR3 reads TGTGCCAGCAGCTTACTACTAGCGGCCACAGATACGCAGTATTTT. It yields the protein CASSLLLAATDTQYF. The V call is TRBV7-2, the J call TRBJ2-3, with TRBD2 matching over 8 bases. The V gene end was trimmed by 2 bases and the J gene end by 2 bases; junction bases not matched to a gene: 3. The length of the CDR3 is 15 residues. CDR1 is SGHTA and CDR2 is FQGNSA in the germline V gene.